The rows below give T cell receptor beta chains drawn from one sample of a study of blood T cell repertoires in COVID-19. Sequencing used immunoSEQ multiplex PCR; TCRdb keeps in-frame clones, though not all of them. In the table there are approximately 450,000 clones, nearly 90% of which are singletons. The source material was PBMCs or T cells enriched from blood (not recorded which). The receptors here all came from a woman aged 18-35 years with acute COVID-19. Both conserved end residues are part of each CDR3. Fields, in order: clone size, J gene, V gene, D gene, CDR3 protein, CDR3 DNA. A D gene is named only where the DNA matches it firmly. The size field is filled for only some rows; it gives once, few, many or a size class.

once	TRBJ1-6	TRBV19	.	CAARGRSEHSPLHF	TGTGCCGCAAGGGGGAGATCAGAACATTCACCCCTCCACTTT
.	TRBJ1-2	TRBV29-1	.	CSVDSRDNGYTF	TGCAGCGTTGATAGTAGAGACAATGGCTACACCTTC
once	TRBJ1-4	TRBV5-1	.	CASSLAGGVNEKLFF	TGCGCCAGCAGCTTGGCCGGCGGAGTGAATGAAAAACTGTTTTTT
.	TRBJ2-7	TRBV5-4	TRBD2	CASSLKREGLYEQYF	TGTGCCAGCAGCTTGAAGCGGGAGGGCCTCTACGAGCAGTACTTC
few	TRBJ2-2	TRBV27	.	CASSSPGTGELFF	TGTGCCAGCAGTTCCCCGGGCACCGGGGAGCTGTTTTTT
.	TRBJ2-7	TRBV18	.	CASSPASSYEQYF	TGTGCCAGCTCACCAGCGAGCTCCTACGAGCAGTACTTC
.	TRBJ2-1	TRBV12-3/TRBV12-4	.	CASSRADEQFF	TGTGCCAGCAGCAGGGCCGATGAGCAGTTCTTC
.	TRBJ2-2	TRBV6-1	TRBD2	CASSVTSGGAWTGELFF	TGTGCCAGCAGTGTGACTAGCGGGGGGGCCTGGACCGGGGAGCTGTTTTTT
.	TRBJ2-5	TRBV2	.	CASFSGRSETQYF	TGTGCCAGTTTCTCGGGGAGGTCAGAGACCCAGTACTTC
.	TRBJ1-4	TRBV7-9	TRBD1	CASRQGGGEKLFF	TGTGCCAGCCGACAGGGGGGAGGTGAAAAACTGTTTTTT
.	TRBJ2-3	TRBV23-1	.	CASSQSAGAQGDTQYF	TGCGCCAGCAGTCAATCTGCAGGGGCGCAGGGAGATACGCAGTATTTT
.	TRBJ2-2	TRBV7-9	.	CASSLPSSTGELFF	TGTGCCAGCAGCTTACCTAGTAGCACCGGGGAGCTGTTTTTT
.	TRBJ1-1	TRBV7-6	.	CASSLEGGLGTEAFF	TGTGCCAGCAGCTTAGAAGGCGGGCTGGGGACTGAAGCTTTCTTT
.	TRBJ2-1	TRBV11-2	TRBD2	CASSTQSPFSGIYNEQFF	TGTGCCAGCAGCACACAATCCCCTTTCAGCGGGATTTACAATGAGCAGTTCTTC
.	TRBJ1-1	TRBV6-5	.	CASTLDRLNTEAFF	TGTGCCAGCACCCTAGACAGACTGAACACTGAAGCTTTCTTT
.	TRBJ2-1	TRBV5-5	.	CASSLKSWLAINEQFF	TGTGCCAGCAGCTTGAAAAGTTGGCTAGCCATCAATGAGCAGTTCTTC
.	TRBJ1-5	TRBV28	TRBD1	CASLRDRDQPQHF	TGTGCCAGCCTCCGGGACAGGGATCAGCCCCAGCATTTT
.	TRBJ2-1	TRBV7-6	TRBD2	CASSRTSGVTYNEQFF	TGTGCCAGCAGCCGGACTAGCGGGGTGACCTACAATGAGCAGTTCTTC
once	TRBJ2-1	TRBV3-1/TRBV3-2	.	CASSQGFGGVTSNEQFF	TGTGCCAGCAGCCAAGGTTTCGGCGGTGTGACGAGTAATGAGCAGTTCTTC
.	TRBJ2-7	TRBV18	.	CASSPRFFAAPSYEQYF	TGTGCCAGCTCACCACGTTTCTTTGCGGCTCCCTCCTACGAGCAGTACTTC
.	TRBJ2-5	TRBV7-2	.	CASTKQGLQETQYF	TGTGCCAGCACCAAACAGGGCCTCCAAGAGACCCAGTACTTC
.	TRBJ1-2	TRBV6-5	.	CASSGGGYGYTF	TGTGCCAGCTCGGGAGGGGGTTATGGCTACACCTTC
once	TRBJ1-1	TRBV18	TRBD1	CASSPVRTGYTEAFF	TGTGCCAGCTCACCGGTTAGGACAGGCTACACTGAAGCTTTCTTT
.	TRBJ2-7	TRBV7-9	.	CASSLARTGSSYEQYF	TGTGCCAGCAGCTTAGCGCGAACAGGGAGCTCCTACGAGCAGTACTTC
.	TRBJ2-7	TRBV6-5	.	CASSYSIQGMNEQYF	TGTGCCAGCAGTTACTCGATACAGGGTATGAACGAGCAGTACTTC
.	TRBJ1-4	TRBV7-2	TRBD1	CASSLDRGSEKLFF	TGTGCCAGCAGCTTGGACAGGGGAAGTGAAAAACTGTTTTTT
once	TRBJ1-2	TRBV18	.	CASSPETDSGYTF	TGTGCCAGCTCACCAGAGACAGACTCCGGCTACACCTTC
once	TRBJ2-7	TRBV2	.	CARADYSYEQYF	TGTGCCAGGGCGGACTACTCCTACGAGCAGTACTTC
.	TRBJ1-3	TRBV29-1	.	CSVLTVGNTIYF	TGCAGCGTTCTGACAGTTGGAAACACCATATATTTT
.	TRBJ2-7	TRBV10-3	TRBD1	CAIRPGQGADEQYF	TGTGCCATCAGACCGGGACAGGGGGCGGACGAGCAGTACTTC
.	TRBJ2-5	TRBV20-1	.	CSAHGETQYF	TGCAGTGCTCACGGGGAGACCCAGTACTTC
.	TRBJ2-7	TRBV2	TRBD2	CASSDSYTSGSSYEQYF	TGTGCCAGCAGTGACTCCTACACTAGCGGGAGCTCCTACGAGCAGTACTTC
once	TRBJ1-2	TRBV5-1	TRBD1	CASSLATGDYGYTF	TGCGCCAGCAGCTTGGCGACAGGGGACTATGGCTACACCTTC
.	TRBJ1-3	TRBV7-9	.	CASSYQSRVYTIYF	TGTGCCAGCAGCTACCAGAGCAGGGTTTACACCATATATTTT
.	TRBJ1-1	TRBV4-3	.	CASSQDQGGTEAFF	TGCGCCAGCAGCCAAGATCAGGGAGGCACTGAAGCTTTCTTT
.	TRBJ2-4	TRBV28	.	CASSQTGTKNPIAKNIQYF	TGTGCCAGCAGTCAAACCGGGACAAAGAATCCTATAGCCAAAAACATTCAGTACTTC
.	TRBJ1-1	TRBV11-2	TRBD1	CASSPPAGGAKAFF	TGTGCCAGCAGCCCCCCAGCAGGGGGCGCGAAAGCTTTCTTT